The sample holds many counts of the clone carrying this T cell receptor (beta chain). Trimming stripped 0 bases from V and 2 bases from J, with 8 bases between. Germline lookup yields CDR1 SGHNT and CDR2 YYREEE (reference sequence). The CDR3 has 14 residues. This specimen belongs to a study of CD8+ T cells in alopecia areata. It was cDNA, reverse transcribed from extracted RNA, that served as the sequencing template. Sequencing used immunoSEQ multiplex PCR; TCRdb keeps in-frame clones, though not all of them. This table has about 120,000 clones, around 49% appearing once. This chain connects TRBV5-4 to TRBJ2-5; D not certain. The sequence was collected from a human donor with alopecia areata. Sample: CD8+ T cells sorted from blood, taken at week 0. Written as DNA, the CDR3 is TGTGCCAGCAGCTTGGGGGTCAGACAAGAGACCCAGTACTTC. Residues: CASSLGVRQETQYF. The complete variable domain, with remaining parts taken from reference TRBV5-4 and TRBJ2-5, reads ETGVTQSPTHLIKTRGQQVTLRCSSQSGHNTVSWYQQALGQGPQFIFQYYREEENGRGNFPPRFSGLQFPNYSSELNVNALELDDSALYLCASSLGVRQETQYFGPGTRLLVL.